This T cell receptor (beta chain) originates from a study of cytomegalovirus exposure and HLA in healthy donors. The PCR employed 60 Vbeta primers together with 13 Jbeta primers. Generated by immunoSEQ multiplex PCR, the TCRdb table keeps only in-frame clones and is missing some. This sample carries some 180,000 clones, around 80% of them seen once, and the ten largest clones take 3.5% to 4.5%. Looked up from germline, CDR1 is SGHTA and CDR2 is FQGTGA. The CDR3 is made up of 17 amino acids. V lost 2 bases, J lost 3 bases, and 2 bases stayed unmatched. The sample consisted of PBMCs. This sequence joins TRBV7-3 and TRBJ2-6, with 12 nucleotides matching TRBD1. The clonotype was recovered from a woman aged 60-70 years in good health and CMV-seropositive. CDR3 sequence: CASSLGTGGSGANVLTF. CDR3 DNA sequence: TGTGCCAGCAGCTTAGGGACAGGGGGCAGTGGGGCCAACGTCCTGACTTTC.